This is a list of T cell receptor beta chains from one sample in a study of blood T cell repertoires in COVID-19. The data were produced by immunoSEQ multiplex PCR, yet TCRdb's version contains in-frame clones alone and is incomplete. The sample has about 480,000 clones; around 88% are singletons. The sequencing sample was made of peripheral blood. The receptors come from a woman aged 25-40 years with acute or convalescent COVID-19. Both conserved end residues are trimmed from each CDR3.

cdr3_length,v_call,j_call,cdr3_aa
11,TRBV29-1,TRBJ2-7,SVSRRDTYEQY
9,TRBV13,TRBJ2-2,ASSSRGELF
12,TRBV28,TRBJ2-7,ASSPGTGVFEQY
11,TRBV30,TRBJ1-4,AWGQGVNEKLF
14,TRBV3-1/TRBV3-2,TRBJ2-7,ASSQDRTVGETEQY
12,TRBV5-1,TRBJ2-7,ASSLSGGGYEQY
10,TRBV10-2,TRBJ2-5,ASSVFQETQY
11,TRBV6-5,TRBJ2-3,ASSYQGPDTQY
13,TRBV4-1,TRBJ2-7,ASSQTTGGQYEQY
14,TRBV28,TRBJ1-6,ASREDRGPYNSPLH
12,TRBV7-9,TRBJ2-3,ASSLLTSEDTQY
14,TRBV2,TRBJ2-2,ASSDDRGPNTGELF
14,TRBV5-1,TRBJ1-5,ASSLEAGNSNQPQH
12,TRBV10-2,TRBJ1-2,ASSDWSANYGYT
11,TRBV6-6,TRBJ2-1,ASSFGGYNEQF
17,TRBV7-9,TRBJ2-1,ASSLGAPPTSGGDNEQF
13,TRBV7-8,TRBJ1-2,ASSSSQGGLSGYT
13,TRBV5-1,TRBJ1-2,ASRPAYRGDYGYT
12,TRBV5-1,TRBJ1-2,ASSLDTINYGYT
14,TRBV28,TRBJ2-5,ASRVGTVNYQETQY
12,TRBV18,TRBJ2-1,ASSPLRDLNEQF
13,TRBV6-1,TRBJ1-2,ASSDAGGANYGYT
11,TRBV2,TRBJ1-5,ASSDTGNQPQH
12,TRBV3-1/TRBV3-2,TRBJ2-1,ASRHREGPHEQF
12,TRBV25-1,TRBJ1-1,ASSAQGKNTEAF
11,TRBV5-6,TRBJ1-2,ASSLTGTYGYT
13,TRBV2,TRBJ1-6,ASRGQGLGVSPLH
14,TRBV6-5,TRBJ2-7,ASSYSGSSRTYEQY
12,TRBV27,TRBJ1-1,ASSLLGQGARAF
14,TRBV5-1,TRBJ2-2,ASSPLAGDNTGELF
14,TRBV6-2/TRBV6-3,TRBJ2-5,ASSTDLAGDGETQY
14,TRBV5-4,TRBJ2-1,ASTTGYRGVSAEQF
12,TRBV10-2,TRBJ1-1,ASRAPTAWAEAF
14,TRBV6-2/TRBV6-3,TRBJ2-1,ASSHRLARSYNEQF
17,TRBV5-4,TRBJ2-3,ASSSFQGADFIGTDTQY
13,TRBV11-2,TRBJ2-7,ASSLGRGSHYEQY
13,TRBV18,TRBJ2-7,ASSPRPENSYEQY
12,TRBV5-4,TRBJ1-1,ASSSLGLNTEAF
13,TRBV2,TRBJ1-5,ASSGRPGGRQPQH
12,TRBV27,TRBJ2-2,ASSFSGNTGELF
13,TRBV28,TRBJ2-7,ASSPTGTGSYEQY